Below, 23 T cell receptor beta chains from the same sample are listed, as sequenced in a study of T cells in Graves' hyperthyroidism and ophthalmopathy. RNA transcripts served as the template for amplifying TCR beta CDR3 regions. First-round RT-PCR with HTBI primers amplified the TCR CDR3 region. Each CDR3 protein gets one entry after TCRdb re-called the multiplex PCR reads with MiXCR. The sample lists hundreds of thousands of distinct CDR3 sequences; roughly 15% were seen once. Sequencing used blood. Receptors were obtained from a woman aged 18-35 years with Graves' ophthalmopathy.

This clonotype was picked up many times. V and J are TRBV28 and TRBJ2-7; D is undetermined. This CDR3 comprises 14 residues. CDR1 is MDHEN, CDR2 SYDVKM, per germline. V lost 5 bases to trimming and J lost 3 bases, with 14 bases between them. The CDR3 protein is CASSHRKRDYEQYF. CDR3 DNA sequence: TGTGCCAGCAGTCACCGAAAGCGCGACTACGAGCAGTACTTC.

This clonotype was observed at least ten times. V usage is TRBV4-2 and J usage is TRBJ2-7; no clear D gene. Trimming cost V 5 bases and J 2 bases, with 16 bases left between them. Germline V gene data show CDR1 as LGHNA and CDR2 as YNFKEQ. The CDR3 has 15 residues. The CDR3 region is CASSSVDKIPYEQYF. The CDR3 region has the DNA TGTGCCAGCAGCTCTGTGGATAAAATCCCCTACGAGCAGTACTTC.

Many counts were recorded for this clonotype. The CDR3 nucleotides read TGCGCCAGCAACCCACAGGGGAACACCGGGGAGCTGTTTTTT. Translation: CASNPQGNTGELFF. The J gene is TRBJ2-2, the V gene TRBV5-1, with D possibly being TRBD1 (6 bases). CDR3 length equals 14 residues. Germline CDR1 SGHRS, CDR2 YFSETQ. Trimming stripped 6 bases from V and 1 base from J, with 10 bases between. The full variable domain, in which reference TRBV5-1 and TRBJ2-2 provide the parts outside the CDR3, is KAGVTQTPRYLIKTRGQQVTLSCSPISGHRSVSWYQQTPGQGLQFLFEYFSETQRNKGNFPGRFSGRQFSNSRSEMNVSTLELGDSALYLCASNPQGNTGELFFGEGSRLTVL.

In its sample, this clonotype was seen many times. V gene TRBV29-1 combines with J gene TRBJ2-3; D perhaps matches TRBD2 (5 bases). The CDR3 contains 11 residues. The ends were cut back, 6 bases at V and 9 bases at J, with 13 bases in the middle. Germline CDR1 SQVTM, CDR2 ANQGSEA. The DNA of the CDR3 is TGCAGCGTCGGGGATCCCCAAACGCAGTATTTT. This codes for CSVGDPQTQYF.

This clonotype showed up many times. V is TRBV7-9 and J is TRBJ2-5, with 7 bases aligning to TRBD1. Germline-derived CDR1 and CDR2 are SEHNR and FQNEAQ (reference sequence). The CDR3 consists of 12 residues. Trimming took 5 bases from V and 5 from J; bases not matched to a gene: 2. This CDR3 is CASSKDRETQYF. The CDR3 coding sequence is TGTGCCAGCAGCAAGGACAGGGAGACCCAGTACTTC.

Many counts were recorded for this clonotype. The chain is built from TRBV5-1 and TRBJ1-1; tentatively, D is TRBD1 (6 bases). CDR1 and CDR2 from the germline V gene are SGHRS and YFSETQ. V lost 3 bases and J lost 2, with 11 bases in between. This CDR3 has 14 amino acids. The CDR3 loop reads CASSSQGKNTEAFF. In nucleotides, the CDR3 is TGCGCCAGCAGCTCTCAGGGGAAAAACACTGAAGCTTTCTTT.

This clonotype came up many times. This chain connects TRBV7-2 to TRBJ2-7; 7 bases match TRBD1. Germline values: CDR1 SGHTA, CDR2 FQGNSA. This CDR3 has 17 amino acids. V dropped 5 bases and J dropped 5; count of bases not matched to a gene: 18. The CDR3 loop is CASSADRMGVAFHEQYF. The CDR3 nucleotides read TGTGCCAGCAGCGCGGACAGGATGGGTGTGGCGTTCCACGAGCAGTACTTC. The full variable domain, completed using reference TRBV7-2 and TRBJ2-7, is GAGVSQSPSNKVTEKGKDVELRCDPISGHTALYWYRQSLGQGLEFLIYFQGNSAPDKSGLPSDRFSAERTGGSVSTLTIQRTQQEDSAVYLCASSADRMGVAFHEQYFGPGTRLTVT.

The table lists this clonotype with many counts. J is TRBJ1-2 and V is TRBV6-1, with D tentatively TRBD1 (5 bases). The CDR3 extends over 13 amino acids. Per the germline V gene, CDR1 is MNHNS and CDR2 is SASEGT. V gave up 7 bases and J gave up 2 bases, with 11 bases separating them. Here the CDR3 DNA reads TGTGCCAGCACCCAGGGCCGGAACTATGGCTACACCTTC. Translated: CASTQGRNYGYTF.

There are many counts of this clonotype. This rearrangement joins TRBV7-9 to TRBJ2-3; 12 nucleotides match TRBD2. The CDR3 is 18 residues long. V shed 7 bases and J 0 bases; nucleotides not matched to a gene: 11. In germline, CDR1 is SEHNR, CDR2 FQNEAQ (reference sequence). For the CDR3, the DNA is TGTGCCAGCACCCCTCCCGGGACTAGCGGGCCTAGCACAGATACGCAGTATTTT. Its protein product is CASTPPGTSGPSTDTQYF.

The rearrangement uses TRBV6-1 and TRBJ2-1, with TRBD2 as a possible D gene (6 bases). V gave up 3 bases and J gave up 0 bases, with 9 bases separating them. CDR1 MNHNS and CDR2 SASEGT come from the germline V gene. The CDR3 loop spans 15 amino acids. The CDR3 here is CASSDFSGSYNEQFF. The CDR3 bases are TGTGCCAGCAGTGATTTTAGCGGCTCCTACAATGAGCAGTTCTTC.

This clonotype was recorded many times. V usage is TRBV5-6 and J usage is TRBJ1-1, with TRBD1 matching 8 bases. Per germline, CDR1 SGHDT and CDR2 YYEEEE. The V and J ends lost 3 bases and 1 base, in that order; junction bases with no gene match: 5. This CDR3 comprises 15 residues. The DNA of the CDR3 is TGTGCCAGCAGCTGGGGGACAGGCCCGAACACTGAAGCTTTCTTT. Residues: CASSWGTGPNTEAFF.

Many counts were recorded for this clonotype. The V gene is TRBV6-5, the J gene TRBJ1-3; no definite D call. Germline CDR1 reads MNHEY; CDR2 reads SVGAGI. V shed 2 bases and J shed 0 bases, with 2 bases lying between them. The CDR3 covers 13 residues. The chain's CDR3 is CASSYLSGNTIYF. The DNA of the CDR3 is TGTGCCAGCAGTTACCTCTCTGGAAACACCATATATTTT.

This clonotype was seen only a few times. The CDR3 nucleotides are TGTGCCAGCAGCCAATGGACAGGCTCCTACGAGCAGTACTTC. Its protein product is CASSQWTGSYEQYF. The chain employs TRBV14 and TRBJ2-7; 7 nucleotides line up with TRBD1. CDR1 and CDR2 (germline): SGHDN, FVKESK. The CDR3 loop spans 14 amino acids. The V gene end was trimmed by 2 bases and the J gene end by 0 bases; junction bases not matched to a gene: 1.

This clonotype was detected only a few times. The CDR3 nucleotides are TGTGCCACCTCGCGGGGCCCCTCCTACGAGCAGTACTTC. Protein product: CATSRGPSYEQYF. The chain links TRBV19 to TRBJ2-7; a possible D gene is TRBD2 (6 bases). The V and J ends lost 10 bases and 0 bases respectively, with 13 bases between them. Germline loops: CDR1 LNHDA, CDR2 SQIVND (reference sequence). The CDR3 spans 13 residues.

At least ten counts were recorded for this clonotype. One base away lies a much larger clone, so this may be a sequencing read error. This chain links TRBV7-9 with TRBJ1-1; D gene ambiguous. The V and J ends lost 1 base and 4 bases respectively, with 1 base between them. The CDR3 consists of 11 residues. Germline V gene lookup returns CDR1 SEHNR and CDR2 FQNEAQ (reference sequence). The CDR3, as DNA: TGTGCCAGCAGCTTAGTCACTGAAGCTTTCTTT. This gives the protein CASSLVTEAFF.

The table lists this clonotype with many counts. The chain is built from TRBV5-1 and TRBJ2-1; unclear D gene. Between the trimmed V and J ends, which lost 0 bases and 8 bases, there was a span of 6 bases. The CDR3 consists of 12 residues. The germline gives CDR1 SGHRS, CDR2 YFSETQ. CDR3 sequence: CASSLDGYEQFF. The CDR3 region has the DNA TGCGCCAGCAGCTTGGACGGCTATGAGCAGTTCTTC.

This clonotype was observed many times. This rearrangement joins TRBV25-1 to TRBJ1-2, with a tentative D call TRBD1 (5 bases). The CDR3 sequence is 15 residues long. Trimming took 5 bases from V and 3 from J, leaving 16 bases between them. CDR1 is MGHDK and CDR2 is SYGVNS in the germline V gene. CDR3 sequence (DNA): TGTGCCAGCAGTCCCCGGGACCGGGAGGACTATGGCTACACCTTC. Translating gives CASSPRDREDYGYTF.

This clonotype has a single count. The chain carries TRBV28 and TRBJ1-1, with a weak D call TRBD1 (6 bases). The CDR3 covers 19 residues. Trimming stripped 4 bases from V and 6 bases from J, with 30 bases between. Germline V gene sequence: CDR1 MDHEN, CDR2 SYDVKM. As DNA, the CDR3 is TGTGCCAGCAGTTACTCGAAGCGGGGACATTCCTCTCCCGAGCCTGAAGCTTTCTTT. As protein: CASSYSKRGHSSPEPEAFF.

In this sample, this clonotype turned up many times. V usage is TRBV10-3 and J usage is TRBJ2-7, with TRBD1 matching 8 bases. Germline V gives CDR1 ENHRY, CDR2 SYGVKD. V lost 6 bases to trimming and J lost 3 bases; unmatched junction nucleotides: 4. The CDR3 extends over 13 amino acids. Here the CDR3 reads CAIRGTGFYEQYF. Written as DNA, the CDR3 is TGTGCCATCAGGGGGACAGGATTCTACGAGCAGTACTTC.

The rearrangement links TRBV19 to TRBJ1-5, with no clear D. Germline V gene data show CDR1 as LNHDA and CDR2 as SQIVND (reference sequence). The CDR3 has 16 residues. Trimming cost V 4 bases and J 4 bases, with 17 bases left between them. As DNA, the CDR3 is TGTGCCAGTAGTACTACATGGGTAGGAGTAAATCAGCCCCAGCATTTT. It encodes CASSTTWVGVNQPQHF.

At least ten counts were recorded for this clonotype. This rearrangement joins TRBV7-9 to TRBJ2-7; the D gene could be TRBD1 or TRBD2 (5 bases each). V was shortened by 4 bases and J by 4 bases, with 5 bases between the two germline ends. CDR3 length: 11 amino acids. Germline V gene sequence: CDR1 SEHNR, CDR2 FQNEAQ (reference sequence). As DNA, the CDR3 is TGTGCCAGCAGCTGGGGGTACGAGCAGTACTTC. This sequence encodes CASSWGYEQYF.

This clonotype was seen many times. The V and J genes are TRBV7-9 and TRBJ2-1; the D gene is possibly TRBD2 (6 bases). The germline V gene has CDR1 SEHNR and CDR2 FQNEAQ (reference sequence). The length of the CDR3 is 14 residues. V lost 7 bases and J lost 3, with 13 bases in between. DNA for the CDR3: TGTGCCAGCACCCTGGAGGGCGTCTACAATGAGCAGTTCTTC. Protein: CASTLEGVYNEQFF.

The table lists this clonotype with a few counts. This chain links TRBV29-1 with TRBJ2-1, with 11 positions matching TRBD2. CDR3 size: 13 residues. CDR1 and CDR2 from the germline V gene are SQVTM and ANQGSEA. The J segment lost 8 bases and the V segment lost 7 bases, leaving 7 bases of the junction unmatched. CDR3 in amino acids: CSGGSSGRYEQFF. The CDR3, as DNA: TGCAGCGGGGGCTCTAGCGGGAGGTATGAGCAGTTCTTC.